Included here is one TCR beta chain sequence, with context. The sample originates from a study of T cell repertoires in ileal Crohn's disease. Germline V gene data show CDR1 as SGHDN and CDR2 as FVKESK. CDR3 size: 14 residues. V was shortened by 4 bases and J by 2 bases, with 10 bases between the two germline ends. Data came from immunoSEQ multiplex PCR; TCRdb stores just in-frame clones and leaves some out. Altogether 15,000 to 20,000 clones are present, about 93% being singletons, with the ten largest covering roughly 3.5%. The clonotype was recovered from an adult with Crohn's disease. The sample was ileal tissue. The chain uses TRBV14 and TRBJ2-3; possible D gene TRBD2, 5 bases. CDR3 sequence (DNA): TGTGCCAGCAGCCCCATAGCGTACACAGATACGCAGTATTTT. This gives the protein CASSPIAYTDTQYF.